The sequence of this TCR beta chain was determined in a study of long-term antiretroviral therapy in people with HIV. At the survey level, the v3.0 immunoSEQ assay was run. Clones were sequenced by immunoSEQ multiplex PCR, and TCRdb holds only the in-frame ones, with some missing. The sample includes under 20,000 clones, roughly 80% of them seen just once. Germline V lookup: CDR1 SGDLS, CDR2 YYNGEE. The CDR3 consists of 15 residues. The V gene lost 4 bases and the J gene lost 0 bases, with 11 bases spanning the gap. The V call is TRBV9, the J call TRBJ2-1; possible D gene TRBD1, 6 bases. This sequence was found in a man between 18 and 35 years old with HIV. The starting material was unsorted PBMCs, obtained 0.5 years before starting antiretroviral therapy. Here the CDR3 reads CASSHGQSSYNEQFF. In DNA form, the CDR3 reads TGTGCCAGCAGCCATGGACAGAGCTCCTACAATGAGCAGTTCTTC.